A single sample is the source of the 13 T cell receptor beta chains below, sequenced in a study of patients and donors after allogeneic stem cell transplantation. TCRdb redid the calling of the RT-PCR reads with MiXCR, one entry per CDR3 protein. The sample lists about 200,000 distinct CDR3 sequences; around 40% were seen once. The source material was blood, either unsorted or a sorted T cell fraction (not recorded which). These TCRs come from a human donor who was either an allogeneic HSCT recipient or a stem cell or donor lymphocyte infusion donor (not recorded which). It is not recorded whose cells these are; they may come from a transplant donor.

CDR3 sequence: CAISARGGLQETQYF. CDR3 nucleotides: TGTGCCATCAGTGCCCGGGGGGGTCTCCAAGAGACCCAGTACTTC. The V gene is TRBV10-3, the J gene TRBJ2-5; 8 bases agree with TRBD2. This CDR3 has 15 amino acids. The J segment lost 1 base and the V segment lost 4 bases, leaving 5 bases of the junction unmatched. Germline assignment: CDR1 ENHRY and CDR2 SYGVKD.

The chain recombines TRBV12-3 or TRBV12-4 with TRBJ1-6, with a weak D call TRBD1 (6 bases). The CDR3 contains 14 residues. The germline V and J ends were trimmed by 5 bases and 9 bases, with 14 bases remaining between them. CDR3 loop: CASSPSQGSSPLHF. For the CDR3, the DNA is TGTGCCAGCAGTCCCTCCCAGGGGAGTTCACCCCTCCACTTT.

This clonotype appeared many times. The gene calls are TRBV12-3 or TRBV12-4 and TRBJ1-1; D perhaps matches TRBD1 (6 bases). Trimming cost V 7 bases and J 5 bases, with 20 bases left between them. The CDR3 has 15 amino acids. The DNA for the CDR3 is TGTGCCAGCACTTCCTGGGGGGCAGGAGTGACTGAAGCTTTCTTT. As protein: CASTSWGAGVTEAFF.

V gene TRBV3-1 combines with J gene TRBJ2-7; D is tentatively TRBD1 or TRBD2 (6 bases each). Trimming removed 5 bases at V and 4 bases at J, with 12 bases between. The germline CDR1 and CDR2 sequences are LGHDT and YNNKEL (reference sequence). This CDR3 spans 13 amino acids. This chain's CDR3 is CASSLGGGYEQYF. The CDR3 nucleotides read TGTGCCAGCAGCTTAGGAGGGGGATACGAGCAGTACTTC.

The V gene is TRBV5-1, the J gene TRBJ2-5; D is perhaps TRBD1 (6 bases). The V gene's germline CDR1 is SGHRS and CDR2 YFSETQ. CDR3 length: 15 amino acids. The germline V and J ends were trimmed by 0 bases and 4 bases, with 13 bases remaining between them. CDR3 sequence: CASSLDRVSTETQYF. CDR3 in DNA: TGCGCCAGCAGCTTGGACAGGGTCTCTACAGAGACCCAGTACTTC.

The DNA of the CDR3 is TGTGCCAGCAGCCTAGACAGGACTGGCACAGATACGCAGTATTTT. This gives the protein CASSLDRTGTDTQYF. The V and J genes are TRBV7-3 and TRBJ2-3; perhaps TRBD1 as D (6 bases). CDR3 length: 15 residues. V shed 5 bases and J shed 1 base, with 13 bases lying between them. The germline V gene encodes CDR1 SGHTA and CDR2 FQGTGA. Variable domain in full (rest from reference TRBV7-3 and TRBJ2-3): GAGVSQTPSNKVTEKGKYVELRCDPISGHTALYWYRQSLGQGPEFLIYFQGTGAADDSGLPNDRFFAVRPEGSVSTLKIQRTERGDSAVYLCASSLDRTGTDTQYFGPGTRLTVL.

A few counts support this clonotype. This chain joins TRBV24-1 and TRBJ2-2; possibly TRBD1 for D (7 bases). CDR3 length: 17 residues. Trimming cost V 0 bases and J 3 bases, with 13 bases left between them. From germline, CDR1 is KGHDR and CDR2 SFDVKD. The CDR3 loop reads CATSDLHGRGDTGELFF. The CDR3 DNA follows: TGTGCCACCAGTGATTTGCACGGCAGGGGGGACACCGGGGAGCTGTTTTTT.

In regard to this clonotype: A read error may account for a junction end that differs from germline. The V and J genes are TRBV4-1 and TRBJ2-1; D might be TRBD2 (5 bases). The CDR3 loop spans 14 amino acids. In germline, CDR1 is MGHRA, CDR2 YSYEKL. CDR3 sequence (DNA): TGCGCCAGCAGCCAAGCGAGGGATTACAATAAGCAGTTCTTC. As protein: CASSQARDYNKQFF.

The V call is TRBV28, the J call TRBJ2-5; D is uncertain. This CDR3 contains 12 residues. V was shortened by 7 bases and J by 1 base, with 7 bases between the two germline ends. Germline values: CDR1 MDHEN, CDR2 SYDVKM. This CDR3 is CASMAVQETQYF. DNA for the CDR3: TGTGCCAGCATGGCGGTCCAAGAGACCCAGTACTTC.

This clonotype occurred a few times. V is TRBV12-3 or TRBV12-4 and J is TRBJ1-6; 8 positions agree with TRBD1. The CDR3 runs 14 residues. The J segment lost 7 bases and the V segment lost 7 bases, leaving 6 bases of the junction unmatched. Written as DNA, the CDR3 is TGTGCCAGCACCCCTAACAGGGGGAATTCACCCCTCCACTTT. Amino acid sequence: CASTPNRGNSPLHF.

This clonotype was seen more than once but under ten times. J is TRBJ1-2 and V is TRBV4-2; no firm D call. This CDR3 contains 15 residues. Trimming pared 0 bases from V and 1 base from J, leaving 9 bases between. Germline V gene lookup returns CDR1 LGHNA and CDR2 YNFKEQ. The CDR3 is CASSQDRTDNYGYTF. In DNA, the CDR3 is TGTGCCAGCAGCCAAGATCGGACGGATAACTATGGCTACACCTTC.

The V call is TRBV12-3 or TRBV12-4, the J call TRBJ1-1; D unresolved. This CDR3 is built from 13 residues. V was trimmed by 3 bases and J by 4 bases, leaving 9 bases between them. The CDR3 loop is CASSFKLGTEAFF. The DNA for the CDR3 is TGTGCCAGCAGTTTTAAGTTGGGCACTGAAGCTTTCTTT.

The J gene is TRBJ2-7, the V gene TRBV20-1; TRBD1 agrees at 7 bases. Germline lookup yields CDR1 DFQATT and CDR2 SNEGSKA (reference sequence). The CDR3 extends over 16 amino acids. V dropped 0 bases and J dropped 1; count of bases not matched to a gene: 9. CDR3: CSARDPRQGESYEQYF. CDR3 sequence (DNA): TGCAGTGCTAGAGATCCCCGACAGGGAGAATCCTACGAGCAGTACTTC.